The 29 T cell receptor beta chains in this list originate from one sample, sequenced in a study of T cells in Graves' hyperthyroidism and ophthalmopathy. Amplification of TCR beta CDR3 regions used RNA as the template. A set of HTBI primers served as the primers for a first-round RT-PCR of the TCR CDR3. A single record per CDR3 protein comes from TCRdb applying MiXCR to the multiplex PCR reads. The repertoire consists of roughly 100,000 distinct CDR3 sequences, with roughly 39% occurring once and the leading ten covering roughly 10%. The sample was peripheral blood or thyroid tissue (not recorded which). Receptors were obtained from a woman aged 25 to 39 with Graves' hyperthyroidism.

This clonotype was recorded many times. The genes are TRBV9 and TRBJ2-2, with TRBD2 as a possible D gene (5 bases). V was pared by 4 bases and J by 4 bases, with 8 bases between. The CDR3 has 13 residues. Germline assignment: CDR1 SGDLS and CDR2 YYNGEE. CDR3: CASSHRGTGELFF. The CDR3 nucleotides read TGTGCCAGCAGCCATCGGGGCACCGGGGAGCTGTTTTTT.

This clonotype was recorded at least ten times. This chain joins TRBV20-1 and TRBJ2-7, with 11 bases matching TRBD2. The CDR3 extends over 15 amino acids. V lost 0 bases to trimming and J lost 2 bases; unmatched junction nucleotides: 3. Germline values: CDR1 DFQATT, CDR2 SNEGSKA (reference sequence). CDR3 DNA: TGCAGTGCTAGAGATACTAGCGGGAGCCCCTACGAGCAGTACTTC. Amino acids: CSARDTSGSPYEQYF.

This clonotype was counted ten times or more. The chain has TRBV12-3 or TRBV12-4 and TRBJ2-7; 12 bases map to TRBD1. The CDR3 is made up of 15 amino acids. Losses at the gene ends were 7 bases for V and 5 bases for J; bases not matched to a gene: 9. The CDR3 DNA follows: TGTGCCAGCACCCCCGGGACAGGGGGCTTACACGAGCAGTACTTC. Encoded protein: CASTPGTGGLHEQYF.

A remark on this clonotype: This is likely a read error, given that the CDR3 carries no conserved phenylalanine or tryptophan at its end. V usage is TRBV7-9 and J usage is TRBJ2-7; D gene unclear. CDR1 SEHNR and CDR2 FQNEAQ come from the germline V gene (reference sequence). Trimming stripped 4 bases from V and 3 bases from J, with 16 bases between. The CDR3 spans 15 residues. The CDR3 region has the DNA TGTGCCAGCAGCTCTAGGGTAGGAAATGACTACGAGCAGTACTCC. It yields the protein CASSSRVGNDYEQYS.

At least ten counts were recorded for this clonotype. The chain has TRBV5-6 and TRBJ2-5, with D tentatively TRBD1 (5 bases). The germline gives CDR1 SGHDT, CDR2 YYEEEE. V was clipped by 5 bases and J by 5 bases, with 10 bases between them. The CDR3 is 12 residues long. The CDR3: CASRGAPETQYF. The CDR3 DNA is TGTGCCAGCAGAGGGGCCCCGGAGACCCAGTACTTC.

The sample holds many counts of this clonotype. V and J are TRBV28 and TRBJ2-7; tentatively, D is TRBD1 (5 bases). Trimming stripped 6 bases from V and 4 bases from J, with 10 bases between. Germline V gene data show CDR1 as MDHEN and CDR2 as SYDVKM. This CDR3 is 12 amino acids long. CDR3 amino acids: CASRETVYEQYF. Here the CDR3 DNA reads TGTGCCAGCAGGGAGACAGTTTACGAGCAGTACTTC. The full variable domain, with the rest looked up from reference TRBV28 and TRBJ2-7, is DVKVTQSSRYLVKRTGEKVFLECVQDMDHENMFWYRQDPGLGLRLIYFSYDVKMKEKGDIPEGYSVSREKKERFSLILESASTNQTSMYLCASRETVYEQYFGPGTRLTVT.

This chain connects TRBV7-2 to TRBJ1-3; D perhaps matches TRBD1 (6 bases). The CDR3 is made up of 15 amino acids. The germline V and J ends were trimmed by 5 bases and 1 base, with 12 bases remaining between them. Germline assignment: CDR1 SGHTA and CDR2 FQGNSA. Here the CDR3 reads CASSLLQGSGNTIYF. The CDR3 DNA is TGTGCCAGCAGCCTCCTACAGGGTTCTGGAAACACCATATATTTT.

This clonotype was counted many times. The gene calls are TRBV6-5 and TRBJ1-4, with D hard to call. V gave up 7 bases and J gave up 0 bases, with 9 bases separating them. The germline V gene encodes CDR1 MNHEY and CDR2 SVGAGI. There are 14 residues in the CDR3. CDR3 loop: CASKQTATNEKLFF. CDR3 DNA: TGTGCCAGCAAACAGACTGCAACTAATGAAAAACTGTTTTTT.

This clonotype was found many times. This chain connects TRBV4-2 to TRBJ2-2; 8 positions match TRBD2. The germline V gene encodes CDR1 LGHNA and CDR2 YNFKEQ. Trimming cost V 6 bases and J 4 bases; bases outside gene matches: 10. This CDR3 contains 16 residues. For the CDR3, the DNA is TGTGCCAGCAGGTGGGGTAGCGGGACGCCCACCGGGGAGCTGTTTTTT. This codes for CASRWGSGTPTGELFF.

The rearrangement uses TRBV18 and TRBJ1-2; D remains ambiguous. Trimming took 5 bases from V and 5 from J, leaving 12 bases between them. This CDR3 has 13 amino acids. In germline, CDR1 is KGHSH, CDR2 LQKENI. CDR3 residues: CASSALPTYGYTF. In nucleotides, the CDR3 is TGTGCCAGCTCAGCCCTTCCCACGTATGGCTACACCTTC.

A single count supports this clonotype. This may come from a read error, since a much larger clone is one base off. This CDR3 is missing its conserved last phenylalanine or tryptophan, likely due to a read error. The chain links TRBV11-2 to TRBJ1-1; tentative D call: TRBD1 (5 bases). CDR1 is SGHAT, CDR2 FQNNGV, per germline. V lost 7 bases and J lost 1, with 13 bases in between. The CDR3 spans 14 residues. CDR3 in amino acids: CASTQLDTNTEAFL. CDR3 sequence (DNA): TGTGCCAGCACCCAGCTGGACACGAACACTGAAGCTTTCCTT.

Worth noting for this clonotype: The junction departs from germline at one end; a sequencing error may be responsible. The rearrangement joins TRBV5-1 to TRBJ1-3, with 8 bases lining up with TRBD1. The germline V gene encodes CDR1 SGHRS and CDR2 YFSETQ. This CDR3 comprises 17 residues. CDR3: CASSLIDRGFSGNTICF. The CDR3 DNA is TGCGCCAGCAGCTTGATCGACAGGGGCTTCTCTGGAAACACCATATGTTTT. The full variable domain, rest sourced from reference TRBV5-1 and TRBJ1-3, is KAGVTQTPRYLIKTRGQQVTLSCSPISGHRSVSWYQQTPGQGLQFLFEYFSETQRNKGNFPGRFSGRQFSNSRSEMNVSTLELGDSALYLCASSLIDRGFSGNTICFGEGSWLTVV.

As to this clonotype: This may be a read error, as it is one base from a much larger clone. The CDR3 coding sequence is TGCAGTTCTGGGAGGGTCGTGGATCAGCCCCAGCATTTT. It codes for CSSGRVVDQPQHF. The chain uses TRBV20-1 and TRBJ1-5; D not certain. The CDR3 has 13 residues. The V end was cut by 8 bases, the J end by 5 bases, with 16 bases between. Germline CDR1 reads DFQATT; CDR2 reads SNEGSKA (reference sequence).

The chain carries TRBV18 and TRBJ1-1, with unresolved D. The CDR3 sequence is 14 residues long. Germline CDR1 KGHSH, CDR2 LQKENI. V was cut by 2 bases and J by 1 base, with 8 bases left in between. CDR3 residues: CASSPAVTNTEAFF. Here the CDR3 DNA reads TGTGCCAGCTCACCAGCAGTTACGAACACTGAAGCTTTCTTT.

This clonotype was counted ten times or more. The chain is built from TRBV28 and TRBJ2-5, with 7 bases aligning to TRBD2. J gave up 5 bases and V 3 bases, and 6 bases lay outside the gene matches. The CDR3 consists of 14 residues. Germline V CDR1 and CDR2: MDHEN, SYDVKM. The CDR3 nucleotides read TGTGCCAGCAGTTTTGGCGGGAGCGGGGAGACCCAGTACTTC. Protein: CASSFGGSGETQYF.

This clonotype showed up many times. The V call is TRBV25-1, the J call TRBJ2-5, with D perhaps given as TRBD1 or TRBD2 (5 bases each). CDR1 is MGHDK and CDR2 is SYGVNS in the germline V gene. This CDR3 spans 15 amino acids. V was trimmed by 1 base and J by 2 bases, leaving 11 bases between them. CDR3 protein: CASSEWGGGQETQYF. CDR3 nucleotides: TGTGCCAGCAGTGAATGGGGTGGGGGACAAGAGACCCAGTACTTC.

Many counts were recorded for this clonotype. A much bigger clone sits one base away, suggesting this may be a read error. The rearrangement uses TRBV3-1 and TRBJ2-7; 8 bases fit TRBD1. Germline V gene data show CDR1 as LGHDT and CDR2 as YNNKEL (reference sequence). V was pared by 6 bases and J by 3 bases, with 7 bases of the junction left unmatched. This CDR3 spans 14 amino acids. The CDR3 is CASSLSDRDYEQYV. The CDR3 DNA is TGTGCCAGCAGTCTTTCGGACAGGGACTACGAGCAGTACGTC.

This clonotype ranks as medium-sized. The chain couples TRBV2 to TRBJ2-3, with 10 bases that match TRBD2. With V trimmed by 4 bases and J by 2 bases, 3 bases remained unmatched. CDR1 and CDR2 from the germline V gene are SNHLY and FYNNEI. The CDR3 runs to 15 residues. Here the CDR3 DNA reads TGTGCCAGCAGTGGTAGCGGGAGGAACACAGATACGCAGTATTTT. Its translation: CASSGSGRNTDTQYF.

This clonotype was detected ten times or more. V is TRBV7-2 and J is TRBJ2-5; 10 nucleotides agree with TRBD2. Trimming at V came to 4 bases and at J to 5 bases, leaving 7 bases not matched to a gene. The length of the CDR3 is 15 residues. Germline lookup yields CDR1 SGHTA and CDR2 FQGNSA. CDR3 bases: TGTGCCAGCAGCTATACTAGCGGGGTCATGGAGACCCAGTACTTC. This sequence encodes CASSYTSGVMETQYF.

This clonotype was seen ten or more times. V gene TRBV6-5 combines with J gene TRBJ2-2; D unresolved. Germline CDR1 is MNHEY and CDR2 is SVGAGI. Deletions cut 2 bases from V and 4 bases from J, with 5 bases between. The CDR3 loop spans 13 amino acids. The DNA of the CDR3 is TGTGCCAGCAGTTACGTGACCACCGGGGAGCTGTTTTTT. Residues: CASSYVTTGELFF.

This clonotype was counted many times. At one boundary the junction diverges from the germline segment, which might be a read error. V usage is TRBV7-7 and J usage is TRBJ2-5; TRBD2 matches 14 bases. Germline CDR1 is SSHAT and CDR2 is FNYEAQ (reference sequence). The CDR3 has 16 amino acids. The CDR3 DNA follows: TGTGCTAGCAGCTTGGGACTAGCGGGAGTTTCAGAGACCCAGTACTTC. Translated: CASSLGLAGVSETQYF.

Ten or more counts support this clonotype. The chain uses TRBV6-5 and TRBJ2-7, with unresolved D. Deletions cut 4 bases from V and 3 bases from J, with 7 bases between. Germline V lookup: CDR1 MNHEY, CDR2 SVGAGI. The CDR3 is made up of 12 amino acids. The CDR3 sequence: CASSSSIYEQYF. CDR3 nucleotide sequence: TGTGCCAGCAGTTCTTCCATCTACGAGCAGTACTTC.

As concerns this clonotype: The junction shows a germline mismatch at one end, possibly a read error. This chain joins TRBV15 and TRBJ2-7; D uncertain. There are 15 residues in the CDR3. CDR1 and CDR2 (germline): LNHNV, YYDKDF (reference sequence). CDR3 bases: TGTGCCACAAGCAGAGGTGTATCGGCCAAATACGAGCAGTACTTC. It translates to CATSRGVSAKYEQYF.

In the case of this clonotype: This sequence may be a read error, since a much larger clone differs from it by one base. The chain links TRBV15 to TRBJ2-5; D unresolved. CDR3 length equals 10 residues. Germline assignment: CDR1 LNHNV and CDR2 YYDKDF (reference sequence). The ends were cut back, 5 bases at V and 7 bases at J, with 5 bases in the middle. The CDR3 reads CATSAGTQYF. CDR3 nucleotide sequence: TGTGCCACCAGCGCCGGGACCCAGTACTTC. Looking up the rest from reference TRBV15 and TRBJ2-5 gives the full variable domain: DAMVIQNPRYQVTQFGKPVTLSCSQTLNHNVMYWYQQKSSQAPKLLFHYYDKDFNNEADTPDNFQSRRPNTSFCFLDIRSPGLGDTAMYLCATSAGTQYFGPGTRLLVL.

Ten or more counts support this clonotype. The chain uses TRBV13 and TRBJ2-3; the match to TRBD2 covers 9 bases. J gave up 2 bases and V 4 bases, and 4 bases lay outside the gene matches. CDR1 and CDR2 (germline): PRHDT, FYEKMQ (reference sequence). This CDR3 contains 15 residues. CDR3 coding DNA: TGTGCCAGCAGCTCAGGACTAGCGCTCACAGATACGCAGTATTTT. Translated, it gives CASSSGLALTDTQYF.

The table lists this clonotype with many counts. The chain combines TRBV7-9 with TRBJ1-1; TRBD1 agrees at 8 bases. The ends lost 1 base at V and 1 base at J; junction bases unmatched: 5. This CDR3 comprises 16 residues. Germline V gives CDR1 SEHNR, CDR2 FQNEAQ (reference sequence). CDR3 DNA: TGTGCCAGCAGCTTAGGTTGGACAGGGCAGAACACTGAAGCTTTCTTT. Protein sequence: CASSLGWTGQNTEAFF.

This rearrangement joins TRBV9 to TRBJ1-6; TRBD1 matches at 12 bases. The CDR3 consists of 16 residues. V shed 2 bases, J shed 6 bases, and the junction held 3 bases outside the gene matches. Germline V lookup: CDR1 SGDLS, CDR2 YYNGEE. The CDR3: CASSVPGQGANSPLHF. For the CDR3, the DNA is TGTGCCAGCAGCGTGCCGGGACAGGGGGCTAATTCACCCCTCCACTTT.

The chain links TRBV7-8 to TRBJ1-1, with a weak D call TRBD1 (5 bases). Germline loops: CDR1 SGHVS, CDR2 FQNEAQ. Trimming pared 5 bases from V and 1 base from J, leaving 11 bases between. CDR3 length: 14 residues. The CDR3 spells CASSPGVANTEAFF. The CDR3 DNA is TGTGCCAGCAGCCCGGGGGTGGCGAACACTGAAGCTTTCTTT.

J is TRBJ2-5 and V is TRBV20-1; 14 positions match TRBD2. The CDR3 sequence is 17 residues long. Germline V gene data show CDR1 as DFQATT and CDR2 as SNEGSKA (reference sequence). J gave up 4 bases and V 5 bases, and 12 bases lay outside the gene matches. CDR3 protein: CSASLTSGRAGGETQYF. DNA of the CDR3: TGCAGTGCTTCCCTGACTAGCGGGAGGGCCGGGGGAGAGACCCAGTACTTC.